Sequencing of this TCR beta chain was carried out in a study of blood T cell repertoires in COVID-19. Overall study: The United States, Italy and Spain supplied acute and convalescent COVID-19 samples. Sample material is recorded as cDNA or gDNA derived from T cells, B-cell-depleted T cells, or PBMCs.

Germline V gene lookup returns CDR1 LNHDA and CDR2 SQIVND (reference sequence). Trimming took 3 bases from V and 0 from J, leaving 17 bases between them. The length of the CDR3 is 17 residues. Assay: immunoSEQ multiplex PCR; the TCRdb copy retains only in-frame clones and omits some. The sample shows 150,000 to 200,000 clones, roughly 89% of them seen only once. This clonotype was sampled from a man in his fifties with acute or convalescent COVID-19. Sequencing was carried out using peripheral blood. The chain couples TRBV19 to TRBJ1-2; D call uncertain. Here the CDR3 reads CASSIGVGTQANYGYTF. The CDR3 region has the DNA TGTGCCAGTAGTATTGGAGTCGGAACCCAAGCTAACTATGGCTACACCTTC.